The 17 T cell receptor beta chains given below trace back to one sample, sequenced in a study of CD8 T cells in Susac syndrome. When the RNA was reverse transcribed, random hexamers were used with an input of about 0.5 to 1 ug. MiXCR was run by TCRdb on the immunoSEQ multiplex PCR reads, yielding one entry per CDR3 protein. Seen here are 150,000 to 200,000 distinct CDR3 sequences, more than 90% observed once, and the top ten hold over 0.12%. The sample taken for sequencing was CD4+ T cells from PBMCs. Receptors were obtained from a human donor in good health.

The chain combines TRBV29-1 with TRBJ1-2; 7 nucleotides match TRBD1. The CDR3 is made up of 13 amino acids. The ends lost 3 bases at V and 6 bases at J; junction bases unmatched: 7. Germline CDR1 reads SQVTM; CDR2 reads ANQGSEA. The CDR3 here is CSVDVQGVNGYTF. The CDR3 coding sequence is TGCAGCGTTGACGTGCAGGGGGTTAATGGCTACACCTTC.

This clonotype has more than one count but fewer than ten. V usage is TRBV6-2 or TRBV6-3 and J usage is TRBJ1-2; possibly TRBD1 for D (6 bases). Trimming stripped 9 bases from V and 0 bases from J, with 14 bases between. The CDR3 has 14 amino acids. Germline V lookup: CDR1 MNHEY, CDR2 SVGEGT. The CDR3 DNA reads TGTGCCAGTACTCGGACAGCGTCTAACTATGGCTACACCTTC. Translated, it gives CASTRTASNYGYTF.

CDR3 amino acids: CASRFRVSYEQYF. The CDR3 nucleotides are TGTGCCAGCAGGTTCAGGGTATCCTACGAGCAGTACTTC. The chain joins TRBV6-6 to TRBJ2-7; D is possibly TRBD1 (5 bases). This CDR3 has 13 amino acids. V lost 6 bases and J lost 1, with 10 bases in between. Germline loops: CDR1 MNHNY, CDR2 SVGAGI (reference sequence).

The rearrangement links TRBV30 to TRBJ2-7; no definite D call. This CDR3 spans 13 amino acids. Germline V gene data show CDR1 as GTSNPN and CDR2 as SVGIG (reference sequence). Trimming cost V 0 bases and J 2 bases, with 8 bases left between them. The CDR3 bases are TGTGCCTGGAGTGTAGGCTCGCCCTACGAGCAGTACTTC. This sequence encodes CAWSVGSPYEQYF.

V is TRBV20-1 and J is TRBJ2-5; weak D call: TRBD2 (6 bases). Germline values: CDR1 DFQATT, CDR2 SNEGSKA (reference sequence). V shed 4 bases and J shed 5 bases, with 20 bases lying between them. The CDR3 consists of 15 residues. CDR3 sequence: CSATGFAGRGETQYF. CDR3 in DNA: TGCAGTGCTACTGGTTTTGCGGGGCGAGGGGAGACCCAGTACTTC.

This clonotype occurred a few times. This rearrangement joins TRBV3-1 to TRBJ2-3; no clear D gene. The CDR3 length is 12 residues. V lost 3 bases to trimming and J lost 6 bases, with 7 bases between them. Germline-derived CDR1 and CDR2 are LGHDT and YNNKEL (reference sequence). CDR3 region: CASSHLGDTQYF. DNA for the CDR3: TGTGCCAGCAGCCATCTCGGCGATACGCAGTATTTT.

This clonotype was counted a single time. The chain employs TRBV7-9 and TRBJ2-1, with 12 bases matching TRBD2. The V and J ends lost 8 bases and 6 bases, in that order; junction bases with no gene match: 8. Per the germline V gene, CDR1 is SEHNR and CDR2 is FQNEAQ (reference sequence). This CDR3 region has 15 residues. CDR3 DNA: TGTGCCAGCTGCCTCTGGACTAGCGGGGCCAATGAGCAGTTCTTC. This codes for CASCLWTSGANEQFF.

The CDR3 DNA is TGCAGCGTTCGGAGCGGGGGGCGCTCCTACGAGCAGTACTTC. Its protein is CSVRSGGRSYEQYF. This chain links TRBV29-1 with TRBJ2-7; 9 nucleotides match TRBD2. The CDR3 sequence is 14 residues long. Trimming removed 5 bases from V and 0 bases from J; junction bases left unmatched: 5. Germline CDR1 SQVTM, CDR2 ANQGSEA.

The chain combines TRBV9 with TRBJ2-1; weak D call: TRBD1 (6 bases). Germline V gives CDR1 SGDLS, CDR2 YYNGEE. This CDR3 contains 14 residues. V was clipped by 0 bases and J by 6 bases, with 10 bases between them. DNA for the CDR3: TGTGCCAGCAGCGTAGCAGGGGCGCCCAATGAGCAGTTCTTC. This codes for CASSVAGAPNEQFF.

The genes are TRBV2 and TRBJ2-5; 8 nucleotides line up with TRBD2. The V and J ends lost 8 bases and 4 bases, in that order; junction bases with no gene match: 9. CDR1 SNHLY and CDR2 FYNNEI come from the germline V gene. The CDR3 is 14 amino acids. CDR3 sequence (DNA): TGTGCCAGCGCCCGGGAGAGCGGGGGAGAGACCCAGTACTTC. Its translation: CASARESGGETQYF.

V gene TRBV30 combines with J gene TRBJ2-3; possibly TRBD1 for D (7 bases). V lost 4 bases to trimming and J lost 4 bases, with 18 bases between them. Germline V gene lookup returns CDR1 GTSNPN and CDR2 SVGIG (reference sequence). The CDR3 extends over 15 amino acids. In DNA form, the CDR3 reads TGTGCCTGGACGGGAGATCAGGGGGGATCAGATACGCAGTATTTT. Amino acids: CAWTGDQGGSDTQYF.

V and J are TRBV11-2 and TRBJ1-5; the D is unclear. V lost 3 bases and J 10 bases, leaving 16 bases between the germline ends. The CDR3 totals 14 residues. Germline CDR1 and CDR2: SGHAT and FQNNGV. The CDR3 is CASSLDRGWGPQHF. For the CDR3, the DNA is TGTGCCAGCAGCTTGGACCGAGGGTGGGGTCCCCAGCATTTT.

V and J are TRBV3-1 and TRBJ1-2; D is unresolved. The CDR3 loop spans 14 amino acids. Germline V gives CDR1 LGHDT, CDR2 YNNKEL (reference sequence). Trimming removed 0 bases from V and 8 bases from J, with 13 bases in between. The CDR3 nucleotides read TGTGCCAGCAGCCAAGAAGGCCCAGTGGTCGGCTACACCTTC. It yields the protein CASSQEGPVVGYTF. Looking up the rest from reference TRBV3-1 and TRBJ1-2 gives the full variable domain: DTAVSQTPKYLVTQMGNDKSIKCEQNLGHDTMYWYKQDSKKFLKIMFSYNNKELIINETVPNRFSPKSPDKAHLNLHINSLELGDSAVYFCASSQEGPVVGYTFGSGTRLTVV.

The rearrangement uses TRBV20-1 and TRBJ1-5; 9 nucleotides agree with TRBD1. Germline-derived CDR1 and CDR2 are DFQATT and SNEGSKA (reference sequence). Trimming cost V 1 base and J 2 bases; bases outside gene matches: 3. CDR3 length equals 15 residues. The CDR3 bases are TGCAGTGCTAGAGCTCGGGACAGGGGCAATCAGCCCCAGCATTTT. Its translation: CSARARDRGNQPQHF.

The chain carries TRBV2 and TRBJ2-3, with D perhaps TRBD2 (5 bases). CDR3 length: 13 amino acids. Germline CDR1 reads SNHLY; CDR2 reads FYNNEI. Trimming removed 3 bases from V and 8 bases from J, with 12 bases in between. As DNA, the CDR3 is TGTGCCAGCAGTGAGGGAAGCGGTAGTACGCAGTATTTT. Translated, it gives CASSEGSGSTQYF.

The chain links TRBV7-2 to TRBJ2-5, with 11 nucleotides matching TRBD2. This CDR3 spans 13 amino acids. J gave up 1 base and V 11 bases, and 3 bases lay outside the gene matches. Germline V CDR1 and CDR2: SGHTA, FQGNSA. The CDR3 is CALGTSGQETQYF. The CDR3 bases are TGTGCCCTGGGGACTAGCGGCCAAGAGACCCAGTACTTC.

The chain has TRBV9 and TRBJ2-1; 11 nucleotides line up with TRBD2. The germline V gene has CDR1 SGDLS and CDR2 YYNGEE. CDR3 length: 15 residues. The V segment lost 0 bases and the J segment 9 bases; nucleotides outside the gene matches: 5. CDR3 DNA: TGTGCCAGCAGCGTAGAGGGGCTAGCGGGGGGTGAGCAGTTCTTC. It yields the protein CASSVEGLAGGEQFF.